These 5 T cell receptor beta chains originate from one sample sequenced in a study of CD8+ T cells in alopecia areata. Treatment: oral pan-JAK inhibitor, 5-10 mg twice daily. RNA was isolated and reverse transcribed to cDNA, the sequencing template. Sequencing was performed with immunoSEQ multiplex PCR; in TCRdb, only in-frame clones are kept and a portion is missing. The repertoire includes about 130,000 clones, about 51% of them detected once, and around 15% sits in the top ten. The sample here was CD8+ T cells sorted from blood, taken at week 4, from a patient treated with tofacitinib. These receptors all stem from a human donor with alopecia areata.

This chain connects TRBV2 to TRBJ2-3, with D tentatively TRBD1 (5 bases). Germline loops: CDR1 SNHLY, CDR2 FYNNEI. V lost 4 bases, J lost 3 bases, and 8 bases lay in between. The CDR3 loop spans 13 amino acids. The CDR3, as DNA: TGTGCCAGCAGTGGACAGCTAACAGATACGCAGTATTTT. Amino acids: CASSGQLTDTQYF.

The chain uses TRBV6-5 and TRBJ2-2; no clear D gene. CDR1 MNHEY and CDR2 SVGAGI come from the germline V gene. V shed 7 bases and J shed 4 bases, with 7 bases lying between them. CDR3 length: 12 amino acids. This CDR3 reads CASTPGTGELFF. CDR3 nucleotides: TGTGCCAGCACACCGGGCACCGGGGAGCTGTTTTTT.

This clone was counted between two and nine times. This sequence joins TRBV7-3 and TRBJ2-7, with a possible D match to TRBD1 (6 bases). V lost 5 bases and J 2 bases, leaving 10 bases between the germline ends. Germline CDR1 is SGHTA and CDR2 is FQGTGA. The CDR3 runs to 13 residues. DNA for the CDR3: TGTGCCAGCAGCCTAGGACAGCCCTACGAGCAGTACTTC. It yields the protein CASSLGQPYEQYF.

This chain links TRBV29-1 with TRBJ1-1; D is unclear. V was trimmed by 6 bases and J by 1 base, leaving 12 bases between them. The V gene's germline CDR1 is SQVTM and CDR2 ANQGSEA. The CDR3 extends over 13 amino acids. Written as DNA, the CDR3 is TGCAGCGTCTTGCCGGACGGGAACACTGAAGCTTTCTTT. As protein: CSVLPDGNTEAFF. The entire variable domain, with the rest obtained from reference TRBV29-1 and TRBJ1-1, is as follows: SAVISQKPSRDICQRGTSLTIQCQVDSQVTMMFWYRQQPGQSLTLIATANQGSEATYESGFVIDKFPISRPNLTFSTLTVSNMSPEDSSIYLCSVLPDGNTEAFFGQGTRLTVV.

This chain uses TRBV5-6 with TRBJ2-7; D is uncertain. V was clipped by 2 bases and J by 0 bases, with 12 bases between them. Germline-derived CDR1 and CDR2 are SGHDT and YYEEEE. This CDR3 contains 15 residues. CDR3 amino acids: CASSFKRLLSYEQYF. The CDR3 DNA is TGTGCCAGCAGCTTTAAGCGACTCCTCTCCTACGAGCAGTACTTC.